The sequence of this T cell receptor (beta chain) was determined in a study of cytomegalovirus exposure and HLA in healthy donors (dated by TCRdb to the late 2010s). Study-level background: An earlier analysis of fewer than 750 of the donors reported roughly 300 Gb of sequence data and 95 million to 130 million unique TCR beta sequences obtained from approximately 180 million T cells. The number of typed donors differed by locus: 629-630 for A, B, C, DRB1 and DQB1; some 500 for DQA1; approximately 610 for DPA1; and roughly 490 for DPB1. HLA typing covered class I and class II loci at four-digit resolution. The study profiled the T cell repertoires of 666 subjects by immunosequencing and related them to cytomegalovirus serostatus. In addition to the first cohort of about 650 subjects, a separate validation cohort of 120 different subjects was used. All discovery cohort repertoires had been generated using a single sequencing platform. To predict cytomegalovirus infection status, the study combined high-throughput TCR immunosequencing, statistical association of individual TCRs with disease status, and machine learning. Donor age, sex, ethnicity and CMV serostatus were compiled alongside the repertoire data. Approximately 310 gigabases of sequencing data and tens of millions of unique TCR sequences were included in an early release covering under 650 HLA-typed donors. About five DR-DQ haplotypes were treated as single units for association and clustering because of strong linkage in the cohort. The genetic ancestry cluster associated with self-reported Caucasian donors included roughly 84% of the roughly 390 genotyped donors. In the later analysis, no new phenotypic data were used to find candidate immune exposures; instead, reliance was placed on TCR beta sequences and their occurrence across donors. In a later analysis, previously published TCR beta repertoires from more than 500 donors were re-analyzed and high-resolution HLA genotyping was added so that TCR occurrence patterns could be studied. The study aimed to test whether signatures of past pathogen exposure could be identified by cataloging public T cell receptors. An earlier analysis of several hundred of the donors used high-throughput TCR beta sequencing to judge whether each TCR beta V gene segment behaved as functional or pseudogenic. A later genetic analysis used genome-wide SNP genotypes for about 55% of the 666 donors, treating that subset as a discovery cohort. Among several hundred genotyped donors of the cohort, an average of roughly 230,000 unique TCR beta nucleotide sequences was sequenced per donor, of which 15% to 20% were non-productive.

This clone was counted a few times. The target of this receptor is not known. One base away there is no much larger clone; base qualities are not given. Results and caveats for the whole study, not just this receptor: According to the authors, the approach could potentially be generalized to other disease states and immunological phenotypes. A further reported finding was that TCR beta sequences accurately predicted the HLA-A and HLA-B alleles for most subjects in the first cohort. In a later analysis, several top co-occurrence clusters were reported to appear linked to parvovirus B19, influenza, CMV and Epstein-Barr virus. In a later genetic analysis, a missense DCLRE1C variant was associated with V-gene and J-gene trimming of TCR beta chains, and the association was replicated in an independent cohort. At a false discovery rate of 0.05, a later analysis linked 15,000 to 20,000 TCR beta sequences to specific HLA alleles. The study listed 150 to 200 TCR beta chains as associated with cytomegalovirus. When HLA alleles, especially DR and DQ, strongly co-occurred, attributing TCR associations to individual alleles was difficult. A later analysis found that most CMV-associated TCR beta chains appeared HLA-restricted, with HLA associations seemingly driven largely by CMV exposure. While some public TCRs were present in many individuals, most TCR sequences turned up only very rarely across donors. Because some donors lacked HLA typing at each locus, the association tests relied only on the typed subset. A cluster of highly shared sequence variants was judged likely to represent a technical artifact of the sequencing pipeline. In a later analysis, HLA-associated TCR beta chains showed more clonal expansion and lower generation probabilities than non-associated chains that were equally common. In a later analysis, TCR association rates were found to vary across HLA loci, with the most associated TCRs seen for DRB1 alleles and the fewest for HLA-C alleles. Broadly in line with IMGT annotations, most TCR beta V segments showed up in productive rearrangements about 87% or about 30% of the time in an earlier analysis of several hundred of the donors. Linkage disequilibrium might explain the correlated functional status among segregating V segments, but an unknown experimental factor could not be excluded. A few of the identified cytomegalovirus-associated TCR beta chains were confirmed in vitro to be specific for cytomegalovirus antigens. For the cohort, immune exposure information was limited to CMV serostatus. The earlier analysis of around 600 of the donors excluded roughly 16 rarely observed V segments, including chromosome 9 orphons, because counts were too low. The 87-base-pair reads could not distinguish some IMGT-functional V segments, including TRBV6-2 and TRBV6-3, so those segments were excluded. According to a later genetic analysis, donors in an Asian-associated ancestry cluster had fewer N-insertions in productive TCRs than the roughly 670-donor mean. In both the original and validation cohorts, the classifier was reported to diagnose cytomegalovirus status with high specificity and sensitivity. The presence/absence analyses assumed that sequencing depth was roughly uniform across donors, and that assumption may not be true. Only TCR beta chains were sequenced in this cohort, and the absence of alpha or paired-chain data limited detectable features.

Spanning cysteine to phenylalanine, the CDR3 consists of 14 amino acids. Of all the DNA, just the CDR3 is kept, 42 bases in frame from base 1. Trimming takes 0 bases from V and 3 bases from J, and the germline ends sit 9 bases apart. CDR1 MNHEY and CDR2 SVGAGI are derived from the germline V gene. The cohort was made up of roughly 670 healthy bone marrow donors. At the time of sampling, all cohort members were nominally healthy, though unrecorded immune exposures were likely present. The donor tested CMV seropositive, placing the donor among the 289 seropositive members of the cohort. A peripheral blood sample was collected from each donor, and TCR beta sequencing was performed on peripheral blood mononuclear cells. Genomic DNA was extracted from the blood cell samples with the Qiagen DNeasy Blood Extraction Kit. Library prep was done by the immunoSEQ multiplex PCR assay. A mixture of 60 forward primers for TCR Vbeta segments and 13 reverse primers for TCR Jbeta segments was used in the multiplex PCR. Amplification of the CDR3 region of rearranged TCR beta genes was performed with a multiplex PCR assay on genomic DNA. The amplified TCR beta libraries were sequenced on the Illumina HiSeq System as 87-base-pair reads. The source study handled its data this way. Across the roughly 700 repertoires, a later analysis counted 78 million or so unique TCR beta chains, 9 million to 14 million of which were shared by at least two donors. To remove PCR and sequencing errors, raw reads were error-corrected and collapsed into unique sequences using a nearest-neighbor algorithm that merged closely related sequences. To assign V, D and J gene segments, CDR3 sequences were aligned to IMGT reference sequences. For a sequence to be retained, at least a six-nucleotide match to both a V gene segment and a J gene segment was required. Rearrangements were called productive when the CDR3 lacked stop codons and stayed in frame with V and J; all others were non-productive. Following IMGT convention, CDR3 was defined as the stretch from the second conserved V-encoded cysteine up to the conserved J-encoded phenylalanine. In an earlier analysis of 550 to 650 of the donors, sequences lacking an unambiguous match to a single V gene segment were excluded. In an earlier analysis of around 600 of the donors, V segments were called functional above 56.7% productive rearrangements and were called segregating when the between-donor standard deviation exceeded 5%. To diagnose cytomegalovirus status from the catalog of TCR beta chain sequences, a statistical classification framework was built. In a later analysis, TCR nucleotide sequences were compared against IMGT/GENE-DB human TR gene sequences so that V and J genes could be assigned. Using the TCRdist pipeline, a later analysis assigned CDR3 sequences along with most-parsimonious VDJ recombination scenarios. In a later analysis, every TCR beta chain was defined by the combination of its CDR3 amino acid sequence and its V-gene family, and reads without a unique V-gene family were dropped. To address suspected cross-contamination and a sequencing artifact, a later analysis removed roughly 580 highly shared, low-generation-probability nucleotide sequences. A later analysis calculated a clonal expansion index for each public chain from normalized within-repertoire ranks of inferred template counts. In a later analysis, generation probabilities were computed with a VDJ recombination model fitted to out-of-frame rearrangements, and the resulting probabilities were checked against IGoR. Hypergeometric tests were used in a later analysis to score TCR-TCR, TCR-HLA and TCR-CMV co-occurrence, with a repertoire-size bias correction applied to the TCR pairs. A later analysis estimated false discovery rates by permuting HLA or CMV assignments 20 times. In a later analysis, co-occurring TCRs were grouped using DBSCAN, with TCRdist sequence similarity added in when clustering inside HLA-allele-positive subsets. Repertoires with fewer than 30,000 or more than 120,000 public chains were left out of co-occurrence clustering, as were about 5 repertoires with anomalous nucleotide sharing. TCRdb mirrors the immuneACCESS table, restricted to in-frame sequences. Some clones are absent from its copies; in checked studies, under half trace to an unresolved V gene, and the reason for the others is unknown. The V and J calls and clone size are taken from that table; D and trimming were inferred from the DNA. In all, the sample holds some 150,000 clones, and 80% of those were seen once. Approximately 7% of the sample is taken by the ten largest.

The sequenced sample was PBMCs. Recombination connected TRBV6-5 to TRBJ2-7; the best D guess is TRBD1, with 6 bases matching. This clonotype originated in a man aged 35 to 55 in good health and CMV-seropositive. The CDR3 amino acid sequence is: CASSYSTQGYEQYF. The nucleotide sequence reads TGTGCCAGCAGTTACTCAACACAGGGCTACGAGCAGTACTTC.